This T cell receptor (beta chain) was identified in a study of Graves' ophthalmopathy and Graves' hyperthyroidism. Study-wide results and caveats: Forecasting of ophthalmopathy progression by the model achieved 60% to 71% sensitivity and around 77% specificity. Appearing in blood as well were most expanded thyroid clonotypes above 0.001 frequency.

V dropped 5 bases and J dropped 1 base, with 9 bases sitting between them. Germline V CDR1 and CDR2: DFQATT, SNEGSKA (reference sequence). The CDR3 is made up of 14 amino acids. As concerns this clonotype: Its matching antigen is unknown.

As the template, RNA transcripts were used to amplify TCR beta CDR3 regions. First-round RT-PCR relied on HTBI primers, and a second-round multiplex PCR came next. Using its own MiXCR run on the multiplex PCR reads, TCRdb lists one record per CDR3 protein. The sample consists of 650,000 to 900,000 distinct CDR3 sequences, approximately 40% of them appearing once. The source material was peripheral blood. The rearrangement joins TRBV20-1 to TRBJ2-6; D ambiguous. The source of this sequence is an adult man with Graves' ophthalmopathy. The CDR3 DNA reads as TGCAGTGCTTATCCACCGTCTGGGGCCAACGTCCTGACTTTC. Its protein is CSAYPPSGANVLTF.